The clone carrying this T cell receptor (beta chain) has at least ten counts. This specimen belongs to a study of T cell repertoires in cytomegalovirus infection. V lost 5 bases, J lost 7 bases, and 18 bases lay in between. The CDR3 consists of 15 residues. Germline CDR1 and CDR2: SGHTA and FQGNSA. Each CDR3 protein is one row after TCRdb ran MiXCR on the reads. The sample holds 200,000 to 300,000 distinct CDR3 sequences, roughly an eighth seen once. Input material: PBMCs. The receptor was isolated from a human donor in good health (CMV status not recorded). Some clones in this sample may be carry-over from other donors' samples. The genes are TRBV7-2 and TRBJ2-1; D may be TRBD2 (7 bases). DNA of the CDR3: TGTGCCAGCAGCATCGTCCCCGGGGGGCATAATGAGCAGTTCTTC. Encoded protein: CASSIVPGGHNEQFF.